The rows below give T cell receptor beta chains drawn from one sample of a study of beta chain features in type 1 diabetes. The table came from immunoSEQ multiplex PCR; TCRdb's copy has only in-frame clones and leaves some out. The sample includes more than 250,000 clones, around 20% seen only once; the top ten take around 0.028%. Sequenced material: naive CD4+ T cells from blood. These receptors all stem from a woman in her thirties or forties with type 1 diabetes. CDR3s include the opening cysteine and the closing phenylalanine or tryptophan. Fields, in order: D gene, J gene, V gene, clone size, CDR3 DNA, CDR3 protein. D genes are given only for firm matches. Expanded clones get a size class; other rows say once, few or many, or leave the size out.

-	TRBJ2-5	TRBV5-1	few	TGCGCCAGCAGCTGGGGACACCTCCAAGAGACCCAGTACTTC	CASSWGHLQETQYF
TRBD2	TRBJ2-5	TRBV4-1	-	TGCGCCAGCAGCCAAGAGGGCGCTAGCGGGAGGGCGGGGACCCAGTACTTC	CASSQEGASGRAGTQYF
TRBD1	TRBJ2-1	TRBV28	few	TGTGCCAGCAGTGGCACGGGACAGGGCCTATACAATGAGCAGTTCTTC	CASSGTGQGLYNEQFF
-	TRBJ2-6	TRBV7-9	few	TGTGCCAGCAGCCCAAGAGGTAGCTCTGGGGCCAACGTCCTGACTTTC	CASSPRGSSGANVLTF
-	TRBJ1-1	TRBV7-2	few	TGTGCCAGCAGCTTAAGAGAGGGAATGAACACTGAAGCTTTCTTT	CASSLREGMNTEAFF
-	TRBJ2-7	TRBV11-1	-	TGTGCCAGCAGCGGCAGGGCCTACGAGCAGTACTTC	CASSGRAYEQYF
TRBD1	TRBJ2-3	TRBV2	-	TGTGCCAGCAGCCGGGACAGGCCTTCGGATACGCAGTATTTT	CASSRDRPSDTQYF
TRBD1	TRBJ1-1	TRBV5-1	-	TGCGCCAGCAGCTACACAGGGGGCACTGAAGCTTTCTTT	CASSYTGGTEAFF
TRBD1	TRBJ2-2	TRBV28	few	TGTGCCAGCAGACATGGACAGGTCACCGGGGAGCTGTTTTTT	CASRHGQVTGELFF
TRBD1	TRBJ1-6	TRBV7-2	-	TGTGCCAGCAGCCCCGGACAGGGGATTTCACCCCTCCACTTT	CASSPGQGISPLHF
-	TRBJ1-2	TRBV20-1	few	TGCAGTGCTATGGGCGACTATGGCTACACCTTC	CSAMGDYGYTF
-	TRBJ1-2	TRBV29-1	-	TGCAGCGCCGAGGGGCGGGACGGCTACACCTTC	CSAEGRDGYTF
TRBD2	TRBJ2-1	TRBV7-2	few	TGTGCCAGCAGCTTGGGGCGGGGGACGGCGGGGTTCTTC	CASSLGRGTAGFF
TRBD1	TRBJ2-7	TRBV5-1	-	TGCGCCAGCAGCTTGGCGCCAGGGGGCCCTTCCTACGAGCAGTACTTC	CASSLAPGGPSYEQYF
-	TRBJ2-1	TRBV7-9	-	TGTGCCAGCAGCTTAAATAAGGGGACAATTTACAATGAGCAGTTCTTC	CASSLNKGTIYNEQFF
-	TRBJ1-2	TRBV9	-	TGTGCCAGCAGCCCAAGTGGGAGCTCAGCTAACTATGGCTACACCTTC	CASSPSGSSANYGYTF
-	TRBJ2-1	TRBV5-1	-	TGCGCCAGCAGGCCCCTACCGGGTCCCTACAATGAGCAGTTCTTC	CASRPLPGPYNEQFF
TRBD1	TRBJ1-2	TRBV6-5	few	TGTGCCAGCAGTACCCCGGGACAGGGACTCTATGGCTACACCTTC	CASSTPGQGLYGYTF
-	TRBJ2-3	TRBV7-2	few	TGTGCCAGCAGCACCGGGACAACTATAGATACGCAGTATTTT	CASSTGTTIDTQYF
-	TRBJ2-6	TRBV7-8	-	TGTGCCAGTGCAGACTCTGGGGCCAACGTCCTGACTTTC	CASADSGANVLTF
-	TRBJ2-3	TRBV28	few	TGTGCCAGCCGCCAGGCTCCCGCAGATACGCAGTATTTT	CASRQAPADTQYF
TRBD1	TRBJ1-1	TRBV18	few	TGTGCCAGCTCACCCTGGACAGGGGGCGATCAATCTACCATTTCTGCTTTCTTT	CASSPWTGGDQSTISAFF
TRBD1	TRBJ2-7	TRBV10-3	-	TGTGCCATCCGAAACTCCGGACAGGGGGGAAAGCAGTACTTC	CAIRNSGQGGKQYF
TRBD1	TRBJ1-1	TRBV18	few	TGTGCCAGCTCCCCTGACCGGGACAGGAAGGCTGAAGCTTTCTTT	CASSPDRDRKAEAFF
-	TRBJ1-3	TRBV30	-	TGTGCCTGGAGTGTAAACCCGCGCTCTGGAAACACCATATATTTT	CAWSVNPRSGNTIYF
-	TRBJ2-5	TRBV10-2	-	TGCGCCAGCGCGGGGGAGACCCAGTACTTC	CASAGETQYF
-	TRBJ2-3	TRBV13	few	TGTGCCAGCAGCTTTGGGGCGAACACAGATACGCAGTATTTT	CASSFGANTDTQYF
TRBD2	TRBJ2-3	TRBV9	few	TGTGCCAGCAGCGTAGGCGGGGGGGGTTTGGATACGCAGTATTTT	CASSVGGGGLDTQYF
-	TRBJ1-1	TRBV7-9	few	TGTGCCAGCAGCCCCCTTACGTCTGTCTCGGGTGTAGCTTTCTTT	CASSPLTSVSGVAFF
-	TRBJ1-1	TRBV9	few	TGTGCCAGCAGCGTAGTTGATCTACCGAACACTGAAGCTTTCTTT	CASSVVDLPNTEAFF
-	TRBJ2-1	TRBV29-1	few	TGCAGCGCAACCGCTAGCGATGCATACAATGAGCAGTTCTTC	CSATASDAYNEQFF
TRBD1	TRBJ2-3	TRBV10-3	few	TGTGCCATCACCGAGGGGGCCCGAGATACGCAGTATTTT	CAITEGARDTQYF
TRBD1	TRBJ1-2	TRBV29-1	-	TGCAGCACTGGACAGGGGTCTAACTATGGCTACACCTTC	CSTGQGSNYGYTF
-	TRBJ2-1	TRBV25-1	-	TGTGCCAGCAGGGCCGGGTGGCACAATGAGCAGTTCTTC	CASRAGWHNEQFF
TRBD2	TRBJ2-2	TRBV11-2	-	TGTGCCAGCAGCCCCTCCCTAGCGGGAGCCGGGGAGCTGTTTTTT	CASSPSLAGAGELFF
TRBD2	TRBJ2-1	TRBV9	-	TGTGCCAGCAGCGCCACAGGGACTAGCGGCCTTAGCTCCTACAATGAGCAGTTCTTC	CASSATGTSGLSSYNEQFF
TRBD2	TRBJ2-7	TRBV13	few	TGTGCCAGCAGCCTAGGGGTTGAGACTAGCGGTTCCTACGAGCAGTACTTC	CASSLGVETSGSYEQYF
-	TRBJ1-1	TRBV18	-	TGTGCCAGCTCACCCACTCCCGGACAGCAAAACACTGAAGCTTTCTTT	CASSPTPGQQNTEAFF
TRBD2	TRBJ2-7	TRBV6-6	few	TGTGCCAGCAGTCCGGGGGGATACGAGCAGTACTTC	CASSPGGYEQYF
-	TRBJ2-6	TRBV7-9	-	TGTGCCAGCAGCTTGAGGGGGTCTGGGGCCAACGTCCTGACTTTC	CASSLRGSGANVLTF
TRBD1	TRBJ1-2	TRBV28	-	TGTGCCAGCAGTACCCCCGGGGACAGGTCCGTCTATGGCTACACCTTC	CASSTPGDRSVYGYTF
TRBD1	TRBJ2-3	TRBV2	few	TGTGCCAGCAGTGAATCCTGGGACAGAGATACGCAGTATTTT	CASSESWDRDTQYF
-	TRBJ1-2	TRBV19	-	TGTGCCAGTAGTATAGCAGGGGTAGTTCGCTATGGCTACACCTTC	CASSIAGVVRYGYTF
TRBD1	TRBJ1-2	TRBV29-1	few	TGCAGCGTTGAAGGAGACAGGGTAGGAGCTAACTATGGCTACACCTTC	CSVEGDRVGANYGYTF
-	TRBJ1-1	TRBV7-9	few	TGTGCCAGCAGCTTACTCGGGGGGAACACTGAAGCTTTCTTT	CASSLLGGNTEAFF
TRBD2	TRBJ2-1	TRBV11-3	-	TGTGCCAGCAGCTTGTCCGGGAGGGGCGATGAGCAGTTCTTC	CASSLSGRGDEQFF
TRBD2	TRBJ2-7	TRBV2	-	TGTGCCAGCAGTGGGACTAGCTTCGAGCAGTACTTC	CASSGTSFEQYF
-	TRBJ2-5	TRBV5-6	few	TGTGCCAGCAGCTTGGAGTCCGACAGGCCCTATGAGACCCAGTACTTC	CASSLESDRPYETQYF
TRBD1	TRBJ2-1	TRBV30	few	TGTGCCTGGAGTCCGGGACAGGGGATTGCGAATGAGCAGTTCTTC	CAWSPGQGIANEQFF
-	TRBJ1-1	TRBV11-2	few	TGTGCCAGCAGCAGGGCCACAGGGAGGAACACTGAAGCTTTCTTT	CASSRATGRNTEAFF
TRBD1	TRBJ2-3	TRBV4-1	few	TGCGCCAGCAGACAGGGGGACGGAGATACGCAGTATTTT	CASRQGDGDTQYF
-	TRBJ2-3	TRBV14	few	TGTGCCAGCAGCCGGCCACTTCCGGGATCCACAGATACGCAGTATTTT	CASSRPLPGSTDTQYF
-	TRBJ2-7	TRBV7-2	-	TGTGCCAGCAGCTCGGTCCTCGAGGGCGAGCAGTACTTC	CASSSVLEGEQYF
TRBD1	TRBJ2-1	TRBV5-1	few	TGCGCCAGCAGCCCAACCCCCGGGACAGTTGAAAATGAGCAGTTCTTC	CASSPTPGTVENEQFF
-	TRBJ1-1	TRBV6-1	few	TGTGCCAGCAGTGACGTGGGGAGGGCTGAAGCTTTCTTT	CASSDVGRAEAFF
TRBD2	TRBJ2-1	TRBV28	-	TGTGCCAGCAGTTCGACTAGCCCGAAGCAGTTCTTC	CASSSTSPKQFF
TRBD1	TRBJ2-3	TRBV4-3	-	TGCGCCAGCAGCCAAGACCCAAGAGGGGGCCTCGTTGATACGCAGTATTTT	CASSQDPRGGLVDTQYF
-	TRBJ1-2	TRBV28	few	TGTGCCAGCTTACCGGTACTAGGCTATGGCTACACCTTC	CASLPVLGYGYTF
TRBD2	TRBJ2-5	TRBV4-3	few	TGCGCCAGCAGCCAAGCGACTAGCGGGGAGGAGACCCAGTACTTC	CASSQATSGEETQYF